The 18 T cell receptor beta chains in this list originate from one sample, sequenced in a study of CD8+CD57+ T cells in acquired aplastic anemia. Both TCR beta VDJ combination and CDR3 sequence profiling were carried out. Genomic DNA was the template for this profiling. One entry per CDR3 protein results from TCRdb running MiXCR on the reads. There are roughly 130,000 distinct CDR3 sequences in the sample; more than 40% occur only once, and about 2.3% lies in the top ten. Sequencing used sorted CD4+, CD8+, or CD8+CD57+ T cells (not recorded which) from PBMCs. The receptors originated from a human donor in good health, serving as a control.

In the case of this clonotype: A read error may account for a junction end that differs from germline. Here the CDR3 reads CASSYLSGQYTGAFF. The CDR3 DNA sequence: TGTGCCAGTAGTTATTTATCAGGACAATACACTGGAGCTTTCTTT. The chain employs TRBV19 and TRBJ1-1; D is possibly TRBD1 (5 bases). Germline loops: CDR1 LNHDA, CDR2 SQIVND (reference sequence). The CDR3 loop spans 15 amino acids.

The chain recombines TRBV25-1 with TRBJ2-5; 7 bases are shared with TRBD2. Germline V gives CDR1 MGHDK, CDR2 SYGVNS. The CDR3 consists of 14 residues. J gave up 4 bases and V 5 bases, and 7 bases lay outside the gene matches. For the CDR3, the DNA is TGTGCCAGCAGTTCCGACGGGGGGACAGAGACCCAGTACTTC. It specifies CASSSDGGTETQYF.

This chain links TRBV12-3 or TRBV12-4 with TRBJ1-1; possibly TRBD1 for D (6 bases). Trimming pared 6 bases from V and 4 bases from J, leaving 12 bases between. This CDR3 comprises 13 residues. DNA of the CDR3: TGTGCCAGCAGGAGGACAGCGATCACTGAAGCTTTCTTT. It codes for CASRRTAITEAFF.

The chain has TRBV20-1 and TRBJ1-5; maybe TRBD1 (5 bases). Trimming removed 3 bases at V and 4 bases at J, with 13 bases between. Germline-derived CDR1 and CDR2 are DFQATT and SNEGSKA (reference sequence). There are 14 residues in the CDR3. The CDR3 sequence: CSASYDRGNQPQHF. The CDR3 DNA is TGCAGTGCTAGTTACGACAGAGGGAATCAGCCCCAGCATTTT.

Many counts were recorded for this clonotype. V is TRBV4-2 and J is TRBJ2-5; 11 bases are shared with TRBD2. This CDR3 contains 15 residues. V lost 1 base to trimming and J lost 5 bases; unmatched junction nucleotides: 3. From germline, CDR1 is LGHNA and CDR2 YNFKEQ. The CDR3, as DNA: TGTGCCAGCAGCCAAGGACTAGCGGGGAAGGAGACCCAGTACTTC. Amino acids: CASSQGLAGKETQYF.

CDR3 nucleotide sequence: TGTGCCAGCAATCACCCTGGACTAGCGTACAATGAGCAGTTCTTC. Translating gives CASNHPGLAYNEQFF. This chain links TRBV12-3 or TRBV12-4 with TRBJ2-1; 9 bases agree with TRBD2. J gave up 4 bases and V 7 bases, and 8 bases lay outside the gene matches. The CDR3 runs to 15 residues.

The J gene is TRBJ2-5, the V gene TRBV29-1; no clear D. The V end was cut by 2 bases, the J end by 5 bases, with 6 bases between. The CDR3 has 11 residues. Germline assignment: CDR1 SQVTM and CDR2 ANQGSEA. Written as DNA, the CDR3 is TGCAGCGTTGAATTTGGGGAGACCCAGTACTTC. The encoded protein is CSVEFGETQYF.

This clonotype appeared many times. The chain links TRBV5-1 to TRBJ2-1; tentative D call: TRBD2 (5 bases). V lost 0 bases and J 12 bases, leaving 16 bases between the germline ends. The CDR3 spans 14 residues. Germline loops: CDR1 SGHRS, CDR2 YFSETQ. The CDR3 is CASSLGFDYEGQFF. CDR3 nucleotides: TGCGCCAGCAGCTTGGGGTTTGATTATGAGGGGCAGTTCTTC.

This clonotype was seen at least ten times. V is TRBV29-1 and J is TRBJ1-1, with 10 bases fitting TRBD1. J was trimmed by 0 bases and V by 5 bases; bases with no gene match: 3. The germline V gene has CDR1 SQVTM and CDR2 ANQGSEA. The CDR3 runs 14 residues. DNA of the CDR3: TGCAGCGTTACGGACAGGGGGTTGAACACTGAAGCTTTCTTT. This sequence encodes CSVTDRGLNTEAFF.

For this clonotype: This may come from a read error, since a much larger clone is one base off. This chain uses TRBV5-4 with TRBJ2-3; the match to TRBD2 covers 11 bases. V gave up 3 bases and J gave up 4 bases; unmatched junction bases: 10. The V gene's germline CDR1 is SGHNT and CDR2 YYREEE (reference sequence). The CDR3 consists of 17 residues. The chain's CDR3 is CASSYHLAGGPADTQYF. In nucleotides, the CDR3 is TGTGCCAGCAGCTACCATCTAGCGGGGGGCCCCGCAGATACGCAGTATTTT.

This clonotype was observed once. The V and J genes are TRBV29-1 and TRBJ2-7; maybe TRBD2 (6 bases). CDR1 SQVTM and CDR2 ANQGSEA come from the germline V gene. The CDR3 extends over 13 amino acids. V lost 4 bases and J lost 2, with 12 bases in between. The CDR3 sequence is CSVGRGGTYEQYF. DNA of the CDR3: TGCAGCGTTGGCCGCGGCGGGACCTACGAGCAGTACTTC.

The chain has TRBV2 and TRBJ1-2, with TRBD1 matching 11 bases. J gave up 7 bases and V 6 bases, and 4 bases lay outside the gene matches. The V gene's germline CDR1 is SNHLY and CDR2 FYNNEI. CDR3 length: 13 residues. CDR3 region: CASRPDRGLGYTF. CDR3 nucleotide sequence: TGTGCCAGCAGACCGGACAGGGGGCTTGGCTACACCTTC.

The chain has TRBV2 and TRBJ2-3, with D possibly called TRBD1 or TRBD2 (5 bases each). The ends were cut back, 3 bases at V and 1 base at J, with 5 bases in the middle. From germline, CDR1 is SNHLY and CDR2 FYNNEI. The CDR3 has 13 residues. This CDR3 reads CASSEGGTDTQYF. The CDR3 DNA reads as TGTGCCAGCAGTGAGGGGGGCACAGATACGCAGTATTTT.

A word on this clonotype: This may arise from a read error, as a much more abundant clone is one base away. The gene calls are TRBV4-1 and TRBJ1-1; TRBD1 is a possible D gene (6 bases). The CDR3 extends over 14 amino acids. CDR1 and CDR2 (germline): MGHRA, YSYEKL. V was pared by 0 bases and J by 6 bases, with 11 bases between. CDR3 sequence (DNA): TGCGCCAGCAGCCAAGAGGGGAGGGGGGCTGAAGCTTTCTTT. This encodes CASSQEGRGAEAFF.

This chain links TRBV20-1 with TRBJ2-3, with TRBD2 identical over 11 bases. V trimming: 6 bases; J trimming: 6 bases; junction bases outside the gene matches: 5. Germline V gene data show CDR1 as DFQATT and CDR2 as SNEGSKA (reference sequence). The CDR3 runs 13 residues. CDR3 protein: CSAATSGEDTQYF. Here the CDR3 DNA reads TGCAGTGCCGCGACTAGCGGGGAGGATACGCAGTATTTT.

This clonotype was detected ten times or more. The CDR3 loop reads CASSFLGSGEYGYTF. Here the CDR3 DNA reads TGTGCCAGCAGCTTCCTAGGGTCCGGGGAGTATGGCTACACCTTC. V and J are TRBV7-8 and TRBJ1-2; D uncertain. The V gene's germline CDR1 is SGHVS and CDR2 FQNEAQ. This CDR3 is 15 amino acids long. The V gene lost 3 bases and the J gene lost 5 bases, with 16 bases spanning the gap.

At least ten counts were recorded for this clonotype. The CDR3 sequence is CATSTQYGGGQGYEQYF. The CDR3 region has the DNA TGTGCCACCAGCACCCAATACGGTGGGGGACAGGGTTACGAGCAGTACTTC. The chain couples TRBV15 to TRBJ2-7; 9 nucleotides line up with TRBD1. V lost 4 bases, J lost 4 bases, and 14 bases stayed unmatched. The CDR3 totals 17 residues. Germline V gene lookup returns CDR1 LNHNV and CDR2 YYDKDF (reference sequence).

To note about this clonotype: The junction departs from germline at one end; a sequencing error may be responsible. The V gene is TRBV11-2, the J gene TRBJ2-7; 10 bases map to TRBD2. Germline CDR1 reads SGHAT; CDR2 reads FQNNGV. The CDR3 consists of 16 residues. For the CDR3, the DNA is TGTGCCAGCAGCCGACTAGCCTCGGGACTAGCGAACGAGCAGCACTTC. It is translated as CASSRLASGLANEQHF. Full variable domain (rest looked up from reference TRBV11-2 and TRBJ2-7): EAGVAQSPRYKIIEKRQSVAFWCNPISGHATLYWYQQILGQGPKLLIQFQNNGVVDDSQLPKDRFSAERLKGVDSTLKIQPAKLEDSAVYLCASSRLASGLANEQHFGPGTRLTVT.